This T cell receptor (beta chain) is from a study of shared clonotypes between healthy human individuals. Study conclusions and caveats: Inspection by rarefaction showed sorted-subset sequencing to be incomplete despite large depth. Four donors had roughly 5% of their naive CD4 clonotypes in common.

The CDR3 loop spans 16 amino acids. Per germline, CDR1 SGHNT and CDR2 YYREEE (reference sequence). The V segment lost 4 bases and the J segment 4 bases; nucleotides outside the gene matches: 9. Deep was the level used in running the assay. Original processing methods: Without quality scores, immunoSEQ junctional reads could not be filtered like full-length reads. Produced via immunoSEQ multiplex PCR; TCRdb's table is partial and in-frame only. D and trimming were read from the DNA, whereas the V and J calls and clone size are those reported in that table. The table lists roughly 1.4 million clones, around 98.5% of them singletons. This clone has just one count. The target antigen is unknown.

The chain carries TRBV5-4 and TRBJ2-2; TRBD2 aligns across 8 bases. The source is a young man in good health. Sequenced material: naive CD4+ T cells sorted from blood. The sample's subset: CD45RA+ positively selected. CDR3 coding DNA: TGTGCCAGCAGCCCCAAGCTAGCGGGTTCCACCGGGGAGCTGTTTTTT. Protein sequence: CASSPKLAGSTGELFF.